These T cell receptor beta chains were read from a single sample in a study of CD4 and CD8 cells across lung adenocarcinoma regions. TCRdb fed the PCR reads into MiXCR, producing one record per CDR3 protein. Seen here are approximately 25,000 distinct CDR3 sequences, about 50% observed once, and the top ten hold under 50%. The sample comprised CD8+ T cells from the center of a lung tumor. These receptors were taken from a male donor with lung adenocarcinoma. The CD4 and CD8 labels of this study may be unreliable. The conserved cysteine and the conserved F or W are not part of the CDR3 here.

v_call cdr3_aa
TRBV6-2/TRBV6-3 ASSRPSGSEQF
TRBV4-1 ASSQDRQGAHGYT
TRBV7-2 ASSAGLCVGDTQY
TRBV11-2 ASSLEIGGTQY
TRBV27 AMGFEGANTDAQY
TRBV6-1 ASSEFGYNEQF
TRBV6-1 ASSVAGGPGETQY
TRBV5-3 AGGTAVRDPDTQY
TRBV7-2 ASSSGQGNLVEQY
TRBV10-1 ASGDRVRAEDMQY
TRBV6-1 ASAGAGTRDGETQY
TRBV6-5 ASSYYSLSINSPLH
TRBV6-1 ASSKGGRAEDTQY
TRBV7-2 ASSPEGLAGGYDTQY
TRBV27 ASSPLGGKNMQY
TRBV4-1 ASSGTGVQPQH
TRBV27 GGGPAGADQNTQY
TRBV6-5 ASRLGTSGSDTQY
TRBV4-1 ASSRSIFYEQY
TRBV14 ASSQSRLGGTQY
TRBV7-2 ASSLASGSAYEQF
TRBV6-1 AASGQVSNQPQH
TRBV27 AGSAVPGQETQY
TRBV6-1 ASVGPGFEQF
TRBV11-3 ASSLGTSGVYNEQF